What follows is one T cell receptor beta chain and its context. This clone appeared a few times. There is no known antigen for this receptor. Base quality data are lacking; no much larger clone is found one base away. In total, over 600 healthy bone marrow donors made up the cohort. All cohort members were sampled while nominally healthy, although unrecorded immune exposures were likely present. The donor tested CMV seropositive and was one of the 289 seropositive cohort members. A peripheral blood sample was provided by each donor, and peripheral blood mononuclear cells were used for TCR beta sequencing. The Qiagen DNeasy Blood Extraction Kit was used to extract genomic DNA from the blood cell samples. This entry belongs to a study of cytomegalovirus exposure and HLA in healthy donors (dated by TCRdb to about 2017). With regard to the full study: An earlier analysis of approximately 640 of the donors reported approximately 300 Gb of sequence data and some 120 million unique TCR beta sequences from roughly 180 million T cells. Roughly 300 gigabases of sequencing data and around 85 million unique TCR sequences made up an early release that covered several hundred HLA-typed donors. Of the roughly 400 genotyped donors, 75% to 85% were placed in the genetic ancestry cluster associated with self-reported Caucasian donors. The study aimed to test whether signatures of past pathogen exposure could be identified by cataloging public T cell receptors. The study used immunosequencing to profile the T cell repertoires of about 670 subjects and linked those repertoires to cytomegalovirus serostatus. In addition to the first cohort of around 670 subjects, a separate validation cohort of approximately 130 different subjects was used. To predict cytomegalovirus infection status, the study brought together high-throughput TCR immunosequencing, statistical association of individual TCRs with disease status, and machine learning. A later analysis re-analyzed previously published TCR beta repertoires from 666 donors and added high-resolution HLA genotyping to study TCR occurrence patterns. The later analysis used no new phenotypic data to find candidate immune exposures, relying instead on TCR beta sequences and their occurrence across donors. In an earlier analysis of 587 of the donors, high-throughput TCR beta sequencing was used to judge whether each TCR beta V gene segment behaved as functional or pseudogenic. Donor age, sex, ethnicity and CMV serostatus were compiled alongside the repertoire data. In a later genetic analysis, genome-wide SNP genotypes for about three fifths of the roughly 670 donors were used, and that subset was treated as a discovery cohort. Every discovery cohort repertoire had been produced on one sequencing platform. Class I and class II HLA loci were covered by the typing at four-digit resolution. The number of donors typed differed by locus, with 629-630 for A, B, C, DRB1 and DQB1, more than 500 for DQA1, approximately 580 for DPA1, and roughly 450 for DPB1. A few DR-DQ haplotypes were treated as single units for association and clustering because of strong linkage in the cohort. Among around 400 genotyped donors of the cohort, an average of about 240,000 unique TCR beta nucleotide sequences were sequenced per donor, roughly 20% of them non-productive. Results and caveats for the whole study, not just this receptor: In an earlier analysis of more than 500 of the donors, most TCR beta V segments appeared in productive rearrangements about 90% or about 30% of the time, broadly matching IMGT annotations. It was suggested by the authors that the approach could potentially be generalized to other disease states and immunological phenotypes. In a later genetic analysis, a missense DCLRE1C variant was associated with V-gene and J-gene trimming of TCR beta chains, and the association was replicated in an independent cohort. In this cohort, only TCR beta chains were sequenced, and detectable features were limited by the absence of alpha or paired-chain data. A further reported finding was that TCR beta sequences accurately predicted the HLA-A and HLA-B alleles for most subjects in the first cohort. In a later analysis, around 15,000 TCR beta sequences were associated with specific HLA alleles at a false discovery rate of 0.05. Most TCR sequences were observed very rarely across donors, whereas some public TCRs were present in many individuals. The 87-base-pair reads could not distinguish some IMGT-functional V segments, including TRBV6-2 and TRBV6-3, so those segments were excluded. Presence/absence analyses assumed roughly uniform sequencing depth across donors, an assumption that may not hold. The classifier was reported to diagnose cytomegalovirus status with high specificity and sensitivity in both the original cohort and the validation cohort. In vitro tests confirmed that a few of the cytomegalovirus-associated TCR beta chains recognize cytomegalovirus antigens. According to a later genetic analysis, donors in an Asian-associated ancestry cluster had fewer N-insertions in productive TCRs than the roughly 660-donor mean. In a later analysis, most CMV-associated TCR beta chains were found to appear HLA-restricted, with HLA associations seemingly driven largely by CMV exposure. A later analysis found that HLA-associated TCR beta chains were more clonally expanded and had lower generation probabilities than equally common non-associated chains. Because counts were too low, roughly 17 rarely observed V segments, including chromosome 9 orphons, were left out of the earlier analysis of several hundred of the donors. HLA typing was unavailable for some donors at each locus, so association tests used only the typed subset. A group of highly shared sequence variants was considered likely to be a technical artifact of the sequencing pipeline. The study gave a list of 150 to 200 TCR beta chains associated with cytomegalovirus. For the cohort, immune exposure information was limited to CMV serostatus. Linkage disequilibrium might explain the correlated functional status among segregating V segments, but an unknown experimental factor could not be ruled out. In a later analysis, several top co-occurrence clusters were reported to appear linked to parvovirus B19, influenza, CMV and Epstein-Barr virus. A later analysis found that TCR association rates varied across HLA loci, with DRB1 alleles showing the most associated TCRs and HLA-C alleles the fewest. When HLA alleles, especially DR and DQ, strongly co-occurred, attributing TCR associations to individual alleles was difficult.

Here V drops 4 bases and J drops 1 base, and the junction holds 12 bases not matched to any gene. CDR1 and CDR2, per the germline V gene, are SGHTS and YDEGEE. Taken from cysteine to phenylalanine, the CDR3 has 20 residues. Kept here is only the CDR3 DNA, which spans 60 bases and is read in frame from base 1. To prepare the library, the immunoSEQ multiplex PCR assay was applied. The multiplex PCR relied on a mix of 60 forward primers for TCR Vbeta segments and 13 reverse primers for TCR Jbeta segments. The CDR3 region of rearranged TCR beta genes was amplified from genomic DNA with a multiplex PCR assay. The Illumina HiSeq System was used to sequence the amplified TCR beta libraries as 87-base-pair reads. The authors' pipeline ran thus. Across the 670 or so repertoires, a later analysis counted tens of millions of unique TCR beta chains, 9 million to 14 million of which were shared by at least two donors. A nearest-neighbor algorithm error-corrected the raw reads and collapsed the reads into unique sequences, merging closely related sequences to remove PCR and sequencing errors. To assign V, D and J gene segments, CDR3 sequences were aligned to IMGT reference sequences. For a sequence to be retained, at least a six-nucleotide match to both a V gene segment and a J gene segment was required. Rearrangements were called productive when the CDR3 lacked stop codons and stayed in frame with V and J; all others were non-productive. Following IMGT convention, CDR3 was defined as the stretch from the second conserved V-encoded cysteine up to the conserved J-encoded phenylalanine. Sequences without an unambiguous match to a single V gene segment were excluded from the earlier analysis of approximately 600 of the donors. In an earlier analysis of roughly 600 of the donors, a V segment was called functional when productive rearrangements were above 56.7%, and segregating when the standard deviation between donors exceeded 5%. A statistical classification framework was built to diagnose cytomegalovirus status from the catalog of TCR beta chain sequences. V and J gene assignment, in a later analysis, came from comparing TCR nucleotide sequences with IMGT/GENE-DB human TR gene sequences. The TCRdist pipeline was used in a later analysis to assign CDR3 sequences and most-parsimonious VDJ recombination scenarios. A later analysis defined each TCR beta chain by its CDR3 amino acid sequence plus V-gene family, and excluded reads lacking a unique V-gene family. To address suspected cross-contamination and a sequencing artifact, a later analysis removed around 590 highly shared, low-generation-probability nucleotide sequences. For each public chain, a later analysis derived a clonal expansion index from normalized ranks of inferred template counts within each repertoire. Generation probabilities in a later analysis came from a VDJ recombination model fitted to out-of-frame rearrangements, and those results were checked against IGoR. In a later analysis, TCR-TCR, TCR-HLA and TCR-CMV co-occurrence was scored with hypergeometric tests, and a repertoire-size bias correction was applied to TCR pairs. In a later analysis, false discovery rates were estimated by permuting HLA or CMV assignments 20 times. In a later analysis, co-occurring TCRs were grouped using DBSCAN, with TCRdist sequence similarity added in when clustering inside HLA-allele-positive subsets. Co-occurrence clustering excluded repertoires with fewer than 30,000 or more than 120,000 public chains, plus five with anomalous nucleotide sharing. The immuneACCESS repertoire file appears here via TCRdb, limited to in-frame rearrangements. These files lack a portion of the clones; in checked studies, under half of the deficit traces to unresolved V genes, and the cause of the others is not known. V and J calls and clone size follow that table, whereas D and trimming were derived from the DNA. Across this sample there are about 120,000 clones, with roughly 70% seen only once. Jointly, the top ten make up approximately 4% of the sample.

The TCR sequence derives from a man aged 40-55 years in good health and CMV-seropositive. The sequencing input was PBMCs. This sequence uses TRBV5-8 and TRBJ2-6; 12 junctional bases match TRBD1. The CDR3: CASSNTKPGQGASGANVLTF. The DNA sequence follows: TGTGCCAGCAGCAATACCAAACCGGGACAGGGGGCTTCTGGGGCCAACGTCCTGACTTTC.